This TCR beta chain was captured in a study of CD4 T cells in relation to SARS-CoV-2 and coronaviruses. The assay was immunoSEQ multiplex PCR, and TCRdb's table has in-frame clones only and misses some. The sample shows 19,000 or so clones, around 80% of them seen only once. About this clone: Its antigen is still unknown.

Germline lookup yields CDR1 SGHNT and CDR2 YYREEE (reference sequence). V lost 2 bases, J lost 3 bases, and 7 bases lay in between. The CDR3 is 13 amino acids. The unexposed donors gave CD4+ T cells in about 2011-2019, prior to COVID-19. Isolation of CD4+ T cells took place after around 11 days in culture. As cell numbers allowed, unexposed-donor CD4+ T cells faced SARS-CoV-2 S/N and four cold-coronavirus spikes. The source material was CD4+ T cells from PBMCs, cultured in vitro. The rearrangement uses TRBV5-4 and TRBJ2-3; D gene unclear. This sequence was found in a human donor in good health. CDR3 coding DNA: TGTGCCAGCAGCTTACCTACGACAGATACGCAGTATTTT. It yields the protein CASSLPTTDTQYF. Variable domain in full (rest from reference TRBV5-4 and TRBJ2-3): ETGVTQSPTHLIKTRGQQVTLRCSSQSGHNTVSWYQQALGQGPQFIFQYYREEENGRGNFPPRFSGLQFPNYSSELNVNALELDDSALYLCASSLPTTDTQYFGPGTRLTVL.